What follows are 8 T cell receptor beta chains derived from one specimen sequenced in a study of T cell responses to AZD1222 COVID-19 vaccine (dated by TCRdb to the early 2020s). The sample's time point, from its label and the paper: baseline before first vaccination. Library construction relied on the immunoSEQ multiplex PCR assay. In its TCRdb copy, this immuneACCESS table keeps in-frame sequences only and misses some clones. Where compared with another copy, unresolved V genes explain less than half of these, and the others have no known cause. For this sample there are around 140,000 clones; 90% to 95% appear just once. The biggest ten clones account for roughly 3.7% of the sample. Here the sequenced sample was peripheral blood, taken on day 0 of AZD1222 vaccination. The source of these receptors is an adult in good health.

The chain links TRBV6-1 to TRBJ2-1, with D possibly TRBD2 on 6 matching bases. V shed 2 bases and J shed 9 bases, with 8 bases lying between them. Per the germline V gene, CDR1 is MNHNS and CDR2 is SASEGT. This CDR3 is 12 amino acids long. CDR3 nucleotide sequence: TGTGCCAGCAGTGAAACTAGCAGTGAGCAGTTCTTC. Residues: CASSETSSEQFF.

The V call is TRBV19, the J call TRBJ2-7, with 7 bases aligning to TRBD1. V shed 3 bases and J 2 bases; nucleotides not matched to a gene: 4. Germline CDR1 reads LNHDA; CDR2 reads SQIVND (reference sequence). The CDR3 is made up of 14 amino acids. CDR3 residues: CASSMGQGAYEQYF. CDR3 nucleotides: TGTGCCAGTAGTATGGGGCAGGGGGCCTACGAGCAGTACTTC.

The chain recombines TRBV5-1 with TRBJ2-2; the D is unclear. Germline V CDR1 and CDR2: SGHRS, YFSETQ. The CDR3 contains 16 residues. V shed 1 base and J shed 4 bases, with 14 bases lying between them. In nucleotides, the CDR3 is TGCGCCAGCAGCTTGCTGGGCCCCACTACCACCGGGGAGCTGTTTTTT. It translates to CASSLLGPTTTGELFF.

The chain is built from TRBV5-1 and TRBJ2-2; 7 bases fit TRBD1. CDR3 length: 15 amino acids. The germline V gene encodes CDR1 SGHRS and CDR2 YFSETQ. The junction had 4 bases not matched to a gene; V was cut back by 4 bases and J by 1 base. The CDR3: CASSPRTGNTGELFF. CDR3 DNA sequence: TGCGCCAGCAGCCCGAGGACAGGGAACACCGGGGAGCTGTTTTTT.

The rearrangement links TRBV6-6 to TRBJ1-2; D is perhaps TRBD1 (5 bases). CDR3 length: 15 residues. V was pared by 0 bases and J by 8 bases, with 16 bases between. Germline V lookup: CDR1 MNHNY, CDR2 SVGAGI (reference sequence). The CDR3 DNA sequence: TGTGCCAGCAGTTACTCGACAGAACGTAAGGGGGGCTACACCTTC. This codes for CASSYSTERKGGYTF.

Written as DNA, the CDR3 is TGTGCCAGCAGCTTAGACCCCCACGCCAATGAGCAGTTCTTC. It translates to CASSLDPHANEQFF. The genes are TRBV7-2 and TRBJ2-1; D is unresolved. CDR1 SGHTA and CDR2 FQGNSA come from the germline V gene. The V gene lost 1 base and the J gene lost 6 bases, with 10 bases spanning the gap. CDR3 length equals 14 residues.

The chain employs TRBV27 and TRBJ1-1; TRBD1 matches at 7 bases. Germline CDR1 and CDR2: MNHEY and SMNVEV (reference sequence). Unmatched junction bases numbered 14, after V lost 7 bases and J lost 9 bases. The CDR3 sequence is 14 residues long. The CDR3 loop is CASMMLAAGGKAFF. The CDR3 DNA follows: TGTGCCAGCATGATGCTCGCGGCAGGGGGAAAAGCTTTCTTT.

J is TRBJ2-5 and V is TRBV7-2; 8 bases map to TRBD2. The CDR3 consists of 14 residues. Per the germline V gene, CDR1 is SGHTA and CDR2 is FQGNSA. The J segment lost 2 bases and the V segment lost 5 bases, leaving 4 bases of the junction unmatched. This chain's CDR3 is CASSPGTRQETQYF. The DNA of the CDR3 is TGTGCCAGCAGCCCCGGGACTAGACAAGAGACCCAGTACTTC.